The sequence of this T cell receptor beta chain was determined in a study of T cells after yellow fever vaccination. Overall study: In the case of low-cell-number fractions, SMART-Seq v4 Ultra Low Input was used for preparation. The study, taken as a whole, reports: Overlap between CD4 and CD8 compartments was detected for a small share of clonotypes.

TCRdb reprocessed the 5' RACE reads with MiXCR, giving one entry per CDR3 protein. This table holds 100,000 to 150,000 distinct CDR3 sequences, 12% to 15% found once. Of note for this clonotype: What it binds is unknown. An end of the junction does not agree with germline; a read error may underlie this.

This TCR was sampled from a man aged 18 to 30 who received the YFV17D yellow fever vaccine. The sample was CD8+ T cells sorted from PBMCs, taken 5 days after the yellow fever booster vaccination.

The CDR3 sequence is CASSLGGSLDTHYF. The CDR3 nucleotides read TGTGCCAGCAGTCTCGGGGGCTCCTTAGATACGCACTATTTT. The rearrangement links TRBV27 to TRBJ2-3, with D tentatively TRBD1 or TRBD2 (6 bases each). The CDR3 runs 14 residues. In germline, CDR1 is MNHEY, CDR2 SMNVEV (reference sequence).